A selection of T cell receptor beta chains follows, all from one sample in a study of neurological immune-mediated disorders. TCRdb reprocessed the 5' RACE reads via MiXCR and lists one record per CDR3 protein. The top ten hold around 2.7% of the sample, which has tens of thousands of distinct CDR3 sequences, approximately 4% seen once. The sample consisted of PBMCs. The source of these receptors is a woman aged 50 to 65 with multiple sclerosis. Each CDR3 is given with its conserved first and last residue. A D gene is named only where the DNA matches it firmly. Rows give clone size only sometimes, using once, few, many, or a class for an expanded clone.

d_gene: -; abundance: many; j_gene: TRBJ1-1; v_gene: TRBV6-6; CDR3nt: TGTGCCAGCAGTTACTCCGCGGGGGGGAACACTGAAGCTTTCTTT; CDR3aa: CASSYSAGGNTEAFF
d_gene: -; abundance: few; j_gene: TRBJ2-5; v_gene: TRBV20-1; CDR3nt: TGCAGTGCAAAGAGGACTGTTCAAGAGACCCAGTACTTC; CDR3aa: CSAKRTVQETQYF
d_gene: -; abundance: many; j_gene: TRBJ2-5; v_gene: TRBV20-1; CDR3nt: TGCAGTGCTCAATTCCCTTTTGACTCAATTCAAGAGACCCAGTACTTC; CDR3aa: CSAQFPFDSIQETQYF
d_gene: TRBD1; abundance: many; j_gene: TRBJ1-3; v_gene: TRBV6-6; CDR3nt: TGTGCCAGCAGTTACTCAGGGGGCGCGTCTGGAAACACCATATATTTT; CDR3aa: CASSYSGGASGNTIYF
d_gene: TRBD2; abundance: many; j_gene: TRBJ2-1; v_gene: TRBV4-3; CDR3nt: TGCGCCAGCAGCCAATCCAACCTAGCGGACCTTTACAATGAGCAGTTCTTC; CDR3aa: CASSQSNLADLYNEQFF
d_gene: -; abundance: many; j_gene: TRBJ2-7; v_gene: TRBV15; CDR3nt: TGTGCCACCAGCAGAGATGACTGGACAGCCTATCGCCAAACGGGATCCTACGAGCAGTACTTC; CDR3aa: CATSRDDWTAYRQTGSYEQYF
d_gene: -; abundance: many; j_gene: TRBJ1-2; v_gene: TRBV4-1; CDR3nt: TGCGCCAGCAGACGGGGTGGGGTGGACTATGGCTACACCTTC; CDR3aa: CASRRGGVDYGYTF
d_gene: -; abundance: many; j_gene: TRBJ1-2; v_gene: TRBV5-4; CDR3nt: TGTGCCAGCAGCCCGCTGGTTGGGGGCGACTATGGCTACACCTTC; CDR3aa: CASSPLVGGDYGYTF
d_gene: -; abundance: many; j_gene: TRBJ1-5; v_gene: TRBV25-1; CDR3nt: TGTGCCAGCAGTGCGCCCGACACCGATCAGCCCCAGCATTTT; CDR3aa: CASSAPDTDQPQHF
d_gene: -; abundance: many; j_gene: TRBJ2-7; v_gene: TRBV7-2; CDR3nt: TGTGCCAGCAGCTCCAAGACCTACGAGCAGTACTTC; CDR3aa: CASSSKTYEQYF
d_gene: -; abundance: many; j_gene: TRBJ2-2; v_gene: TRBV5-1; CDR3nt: TGCGCCAGCAGCTTGGTTCCGGACACCGGGGAGCTGTTTTTT; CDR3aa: CASSLVPDTGELFF
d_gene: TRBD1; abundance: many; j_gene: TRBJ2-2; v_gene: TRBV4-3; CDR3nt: TGCGCCAGCAGCCAAGATCACACAGGGGGCGCCGGGGAGCTGTTTTTT; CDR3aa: CASSQDHTGGAGELFF
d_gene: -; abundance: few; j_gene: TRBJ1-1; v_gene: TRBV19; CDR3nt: TGTGCCAGTAGTATCCAAAACACTGAAGCTTTCTTT; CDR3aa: CASSIQNTEAFF
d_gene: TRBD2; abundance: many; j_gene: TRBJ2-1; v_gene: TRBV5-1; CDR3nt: TGCGCCAGCAGCTTGGTTGGTCTAGCGGGGGGGCGTTTTGAGCAGTTCTTC; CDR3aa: CASSLVGLAGGRFEQFF
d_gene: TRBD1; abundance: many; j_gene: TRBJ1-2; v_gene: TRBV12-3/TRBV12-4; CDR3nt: TGTGCCAGCAGTTCAGGGACAGCCGGCTACACCTTC; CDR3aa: CASSSGTAGYTF
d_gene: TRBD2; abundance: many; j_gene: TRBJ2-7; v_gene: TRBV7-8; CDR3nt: TGTGCCAGCAGCTTAGAATGGACTAGCGGGGCCGAGCAGTACTTC; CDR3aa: CASSLEWTSGAEQYF
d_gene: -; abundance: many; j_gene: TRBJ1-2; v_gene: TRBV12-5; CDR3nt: TGTGCTAGTGGTCCTGACAGGTCGTTCTATGGCTACACCTTC; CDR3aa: CASGPDRSFYGYTF
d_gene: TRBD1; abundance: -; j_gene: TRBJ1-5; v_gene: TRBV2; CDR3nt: TGTGCCAGCAGGACAGGGGTTCGGAATCAGCCCCAGCATTTT; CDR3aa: CASRTGVRNQPQHF
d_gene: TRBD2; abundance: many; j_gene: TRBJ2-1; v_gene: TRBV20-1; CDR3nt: TGCAGTGCTAGGGCTAGCGGGGGGGTCAGATGGGATGAGCAGTTCTTC; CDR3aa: CSARASGGVRWDEQFF
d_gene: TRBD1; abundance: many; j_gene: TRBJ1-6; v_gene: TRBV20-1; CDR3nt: TGCAGTGCTAGATCGCCCGGGACAGAAAATTCACCCCTCCACTTT; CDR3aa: CSARSPGTENSPLHF
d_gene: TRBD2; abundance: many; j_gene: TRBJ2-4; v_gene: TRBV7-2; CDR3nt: TGTGCCAGCAGCTCCGGGGGGGCTACGGACATTCAGTACTTC; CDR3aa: CASSSGGATDIQYF
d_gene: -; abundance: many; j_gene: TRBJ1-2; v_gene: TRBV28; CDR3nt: TGTGCCAGCAGATTAAACGGCCATTTCCTCTATGGCTACACCTTC; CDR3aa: CASRLNGHFLYGYTF
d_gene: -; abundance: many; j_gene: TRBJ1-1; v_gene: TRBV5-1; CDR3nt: TGCGCCAGCAGCTTGCAGCGCCGAGGCACTGAAGCTTTCTTT; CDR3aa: CASSLQRRGTEAFF
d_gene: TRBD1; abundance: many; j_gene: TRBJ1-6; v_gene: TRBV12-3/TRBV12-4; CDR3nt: TGTGCCAGCAGTCCGGGACAGGGAAGATCACCCCTCCACTTT; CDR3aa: CASSPGQGRSPLHF
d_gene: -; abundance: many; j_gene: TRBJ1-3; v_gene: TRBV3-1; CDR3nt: TGTGCCAGCAGCCGTCCCGCAGGGGCATCCATCTCTGGAAACACCATATATTTT; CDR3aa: CASSRPAGASISGNTIYF